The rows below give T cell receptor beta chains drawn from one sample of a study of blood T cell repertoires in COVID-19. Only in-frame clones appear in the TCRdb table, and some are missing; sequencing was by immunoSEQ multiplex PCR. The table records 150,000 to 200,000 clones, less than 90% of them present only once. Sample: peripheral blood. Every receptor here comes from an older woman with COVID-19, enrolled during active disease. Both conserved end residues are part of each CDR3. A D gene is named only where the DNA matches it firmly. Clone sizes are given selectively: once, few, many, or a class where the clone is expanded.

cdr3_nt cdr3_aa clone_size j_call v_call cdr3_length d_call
TGTGCCAGCAGCTTAGTATCCCAGGGGTGGTTTCAGCCCCAGCATTTT CASSLVSQGWFQPQHF - TRBJ1-5 TRBV7-8 16 -
TGTGCCAGCAGTTTAGGGTGGACTAGCGGGGGCACAGATACGCAGTATTTT CASSLGWTSGGTDTQYF - TRBJ2-3 TRBV27 17 TRBD2
TGCGCCAGCAGCCCATGGGGAGGAATGAACACTGAAGCTTTCTTT CASSPWGGMNTEAFF - TRBJ1-1 TRBV5-1 15 -
TGTGCCAGCAGTTCCCGGGGGGGGGAGACTCAAAAACTGTTTTTT CASSSRGGETQKLFF - TRBJ1-4 TRBV27 15 -
TGTGCCAGCAGCTTTCGCCCCAAACAGGGTTGGAGCACTGAAGCTTTCTTT CASSFRPKQGWSTEAFF - TRBJ1-1 TRBV7-2 17 -
TGCGCCAGCAGTGAGACAACTAGTGCCACAGATACGCAGTATTTT CASSETTSATDTQYF once TRBJ2-3 TRBV10-2 15 -
TGTGCCAGCTCCCCCCTACGGGATCAGCCCCAGCATTTT CASSPLRDQPQHF - TRBJ1-5 TRBV18 13 -
TGTGCCTGGAGTTCGGGACAGGGACCCAATCAGCCCCAGCATTTT CAWSSGQGPNQPQHF - TRBJ1-5 TRBV30 15 TRBD1
TGTGCCGGGACAGGGGGACTAGCGGGAGGAACAGATACGCAGTATTTT CAGTGGLAGGTDTQYF - TRBJ2-3 TRBV30 16 TRBD2
TGTGCCAGCAGCCCTTATCCCGGGACTAGCGGTAACACCGGGGAGCTGTTTTTT CASSPYPGTSGNTGELFF - TRBJ2-2 TRBV21-1 18 -
TGTGCCAGTAGTATCAGGGGCCCTAGCACAGATACGCAGTATTTT CASSIRGPSTDTQYF - TRBJ2-3 TRBV19 15 -
TGCAGCGTTCCCGAGGGAAGCAACTATGGCTACACCTTC CSVPEGSNYGYTF - TRBJ1-2 TRBV29-1 13 -
TGTGCCACCAGTGGTACAGGGATCTATGGCTACACCTTC CATSGTGIYGYTF - TRBJ1-2 TRBV24-1 13 -
TGTGCCAGCAGTGAAAAGTGGGGGGGCTCGGAGTTCTTC CASSEKWGGSEFF - TRBJ2-1 TRBV6-1 13 -
TGTGCCACCTCCAGGGGGCATAGCAATCAGCCCCAGCATTTT CATSRGHSNQPQHF once TRBJ1-5 TRBV28 14 TRBD1
TGCGCCAGCAGCTCCAGCGGAGTAGTACCTAATGAAAAACTGTTTTTT CASSSSGVVPNEKLFF - TRBJ1-4 TRBV5-1 16 -
TGTGCCAGCAGTTCCAAGGGGTGGAACGGCTACACCTTC CASSSKGWNGYTF few TRBJ1-2 TRBV12-3/TRBV12-4 13 -